One T cell receptor beta chain is described in this entry. These data are taken from a study of control samples from healthy donors and cancer patients. Sequenced by immunoSEQ multiplex PCR; TCRdb stores in-frame clones only, minus some. The data contain 400,000 to 500,000 clones, over 75% of them singletons. This TCR was sampled from a man aged 40-49 years with head and neck cancer. Input material: PBMCs.

DNA of the CDR3: TGTGCCAGCTCGCCAAGGACAGGGGGACCTCCTATGAACACTGAAGCTTTCTTT. This codes for CASSPRTGGPPMNTEAFF. The chain uses TRBV18 and TRBJ1-1, with 10 bases that match TRBD1. There are 18 residues in the CDR3. Germline values: CDR1 KGHSH, CDR2 LQKENI. Trimming cost V 6 bases and J 0 bases; bases outside gene matches: 13.